A selection of T cell receptor beta chains follows, all from one sample in a study of shared clonotypes between healthy human individuals. Generated by immunoSEQ multiplex PCR, the TCRdb table keeps only in-frame clones and is missing some. The sample consists of around 2.3 million clones, almost 96% of them appearing once. The sample comprised naive CD4+ T cells sorted from blood. The source is a man younger than 30 in good health. Each CDR3 is given with its conserved first and last residue. D genes are given only for firm matches. Clone size is stated in some rows and not others, as once, few, many or a class when expanded.

v_call: TRBV9; j_call: TRBJ2-3; d_call: TRBD1; clone_size: NA; cdr3_nt: TGTGCCAGCAACAGGGGGCAGGTAGATACGCAGTATTTT; cdr3_aa: CASNRGQVDTQYF
v_call: TRBV5-1; j_call: TRBJ2-1; d_call: TRBD2; clone_size: NA; cdr3_nt: TGCGCCAGCAGCTCCGGGACTAAAAATGAGCAGTTCTTC; cdr3_aa: CASSSGTKNEQFF
v_call: TRBV4-3; j_call: TRBJ2-1; d_call: TRBD1; clone_size: NA; cdr3_nt: TGCGCCAGCAGCCAAGGGGACAGGGACTCCAATGAGCAGTTCTTC; cdr3_aa: CASSQGDRDSNEQFF
v_call: TRBV6-5; j_call: TRBJ1-6; d_call: NA; clone_size: few; cdr3_nt: TGTGCCAGCAGCCCCAGCGGTTCACCCCTCCACTTT; cdr3_aa: CASSPSGSPLHF
v_call: TRBV4-2; j_call: TRBJ2-1; d_call: TRBD1; clone_size: NA; cdr3_nt: TGTGCCAGCAGCCAGGATAGACAGGGGCCCTACAATGAGCAGTTCTTC; cdr3_aa: CASSQDRQGPYNEQFF
v_call: TRBV25-1; j_call: TRBJ1-1; d_call: NA; clone_size: once; cdr3_nt: TGTGCCACCATGGACACTCGGGCAGGGAACACTGAAGCTTTCTTT; cdr3_aa: CATMDTRAGNTEAFF
v_call: TRBV7-9; j_call: TRBJ1-6; d_call: NA; clone_size: NA; cdr3_nt: TGTGCCAGCAGCTTAGGCGGGGCGACAGGATATAATTCACCCCTCCACTTT; cdr3_aa: CASSLGGATGYNSPLHF
v_call: TRBV30; j_call: TRBJ1-2; d_call: NA; clone_size: NA; cdr3_nt: TGTGCCTGGAGTGAATCGTATGGCTACACCTTC; cdr3_aa: CAWSESYGYTF
v_call: TRBV6-5; j_call: TRBJ2-3; d_call: NA; clone_size: NA; cdr3_nt: TGTGCCAGCAGGCGGGGGCAGATCACAGATACGCAGTATTTT; cdr3_aa: CASRRGQITDTQYF
v_call: TRBV9; j_call: TRBJ2-2; d_call: NA; clone_size: NA; cdr3_nt: TGTGCCAGCACCTCGGGCCCCGGGGAGCTGTTTTTT; cdr3_aa: CASTSGPGELFF
v_call: TRBV28; j_call: TRBJ1-1; d_call: TRBD1; clone_size: NA; cdr3_nt: TGTGCCAGCAGTGGGGGGACAGGGGGTTACACTGAAGCTTTCTTT; cdr3_aa: CASSGGTGGYTEAFF
v_call: TRBV2; j_call: TRBJ2-1; d_call: NA; clone_size: NA; cdr3_nt: TGTGCCAGCAGTAGCGCGGGACAGCAGTTCTTC; cdr3_aa: CASSSAGQQFF
v_call: TRBV11-2; j_call: TRBJ1-3; d_call: NA; clone_size: NA; cdr3_nt: TGTGCCAGCAGCTTAGGACAAGCTGGAAACACCATATATTTT; cdr3_aa: CASSLGQAGNTIYF
v_call: TRBV6-1; j_call: TRBJ1-2; d_call: TRBD1; clone_size: NA; cdr3_nt: TGTGCCAGCGGCCGACAGGGTACGCTCACCTATGGCTACACCTTC; cdr3_aa: CASGRQGTLTYGYTF
v_call: TRBV6-1; j_call: TRBJ2-7; d_call: NA; clone_size: NA; cdr3_nt: TGTGCCAGCAGTGAAAACTCGGGGGCAGGGCCCTCCTACGAGCAGTACTTC; cdr3_aa: CASSENSGAGPSYEQYF
v_call: TRBV10-2; j_call: TRBJ1-4; d_call: NA; clone_size: NA; cdr3_nt: TGCGCCAGCAGTGAGCTCTTACAGAAAACAACTAATGAAAAACTGTTTTTT; cdr3_aa: CASSELLQKTTNEKLFF
v_call: TRBV5-1; j_call: TRBJ1-1; d_call: NA; clone_size: NA; cdr3_nt: TGCGCCAGCAGCACCAACGGGGACACTGAAGCTTTCTTT; cdr3_aa: CASSTNGDTEAFF
v_call: TRBV15; j_call: TRBJ2-3; d_call: TRBD2; clone_size: once; cdr3_nt: TGTGCCACCAGCAGCCCCTCAGCGGGGGGAACAGATACGCAGTATTTT; cdr3_aa: CATSSPSAGGTDTQYF
v_call: TRBV27; j_call: TRBJ1-1; d_call: TRBD1; clone_size: NA; cdr3_nt: TGTGCCAGCAGCTCGGGACAGGGGTTCACTGAAGCTTTCTTT; cdr3_aa: CASSSGQGFTEAFF
v_call: TRBV6-1; j_call: TRBJ2-1; d_call: NA; clone_size: NA; cdr3_nt: TGTGCCAGCAGTGCTGGACTGCTGAGCTCCTACAATGAGCAGTTCTTC; cdr3_aa: CASSAGLLSSYNEQFF